Listed here are 9 T cell receptor beta chains from one sample, sequenced in a study of blood T cell repertoires in COVID-19. TCRdb's copy holds only in-frame clones and misses some; the assay was immunoSEQ multiplex PCR. The table shows roughly 200,000 clones, with roughly 89% occurring only once. The sequenced sample consisted of peripheral blood. These receptors came from a man between 60 and 70 years old who had recovered from COVID-19.

CDR3 residues: CASWSAQGVGTEAFF. CDR3 sequence (DNA): TGTGCCAGCTGGTCGGCACAGGGGGTAGGGACTGAAGCTTTCTTT. The rearrangement joins TRBV28 to TRBJ1-1; 8 nucleotides align to TRBD1. The germline CDR1 and CDR2 sequences are MDHEN and SYDVKM. With V trimmed by 8 bases and J by 5 bases, 13 bases remained unmatched. The CDR3 is 15 amino acids. Looking up the rest from reference TRBV28 and TRBJ1-1 gives the full variable domain: DVKVTQSSRYLVKRTGEKVFLECVQDMDHENMFWYRQDPGLGLRLIYFSYDVKMKEKGDIPEGYSVSREKKERFSLILESASTNQTSMYLCASWSAQGVGTEAFFGQGTRLTVV.

The chain employs TRBV2 and TRBJ2-1; 14 nucleotides align to TRBD2. This CDR3 spans 13 amino acids. Unmatched junction bases numbered 7, after V lost 7 bases and J lost 14 bases. The V gene's germline CDR1 is SNHLY and CDR2 FYNNEI. The DNA for the CDR3 is TGTGCCAGCACGGGGACTAGCGGGAGTGGCGAGTTCTTC. Translation gives CASTGTSGSGEFF. The variable domain in full, completed from reference TRBV2 and TRBJ2-1, reads EPEVTQTPSHQVTQMGQEVILRCVPISNHLYFYWYRQILGQKVEFLVSFYNNEISEKSEIFDDQFSVERPDGSNFTLKIRSTKLEDSAMYFCASTGTSGSGEFFGPGTRLTVL.

The rearrangement uses TRBV5-6 and TRBJ1-5; 7 bases map to TRBD1. Germline CDR1 SGHDT, CDR2 YYEEEE. V shed 1 base and J 5 bases; nucleotides not matched to a gene: 6. There are 15 residues in the CDR3. The CDR3 loop reads CASSLSGQAHQPQHF. CDR3 coding DNA: TGTGCCAGCAGCTTGTCCGGACAGGCCCATCAGCCCCAGCATTTT.

This clone has at least ten counts. The chain recombines TRBV19 with TRBJ1-3; no definite D call. Germline CDR1 and CDR2: LNHDA and SQIVND (reference sequence). The CDR3 is 16 amino acids. V was trimmed by 4 bases and J by 4 bases, leaving 17 bases between them. The CDR3 loop reads CASSNLRGGGGNTIYF. The CDR3 nucleotides are TGTGCCAGTAGTAATCTCCGTGGCGGAGGAGGAAACACCATATATTTT.

The CDR3 loop is CSASLRGGPVTEAFF. DNA of the CDR3: TGCAGTGCTAGTCTTCGGGGGGGACCGGTCACTGAAGCTTTCTTT. The V call is TRBV20-1, the J call TRBJ1-1; D might be TRBD1 (5 bases). Germline loops: CDR1 DFQATT, CDR2 SNEGSKA (reference sequence). Trimming removed 3 bases at V and 4 bases at J, with 18 bases between. This CDR3 has 15 amino acids.

The rearrangement joins TRBV2 to TRBJ2-1; 13 nucleotides agree with TRBD2. The germline gives CDR1 SNHLY, CDR2 FYNNEI. The CDR3 covers 15 residues. V shed 5 bases, J shed 4 bases, and the junction held 2 bases outside the gene matches. CDR3 sequence (DNA): TGTGCCAGCAGTTGGGGACTAGCGGGGTACAATGAGCAGTTCTTC. Amino acid sequence: CASSWGLAGYNEQFF. The full variable domain, rest sourced from reference TRBV2 and TRBJ2-1, is EPEVTQTPSHQVTQMGQEVILRCVPISNHLYFYWYRQILGQKVEFLVSFYNNEISEKSEIFDDQFSVERPDGSNFTLKIRSTKLEDSAMYFCASSWGLAGYNEQFFGPGTRLTVL.

The chain links TRBV9 to TRBJ1-6; 9 bases agree with TRBD1. V lost 6 bases to trimming and J lost 10 bases; unmatched junction nucleotides: 8. CDR1 and CDR2 (germline): SGDLS, YYNGEE. CDR3 length equals 14 residues. CDR3 DNA: TGTGCCAGCACCACCGGGACAGGGTTATCACCCCTCCACTTT. As protein: CASTTGTGLSPLHF. Full variable domain (remainder filled in from reference TRBV9 and TRBJ1-6): DSGVTQTPKHLITATGQRVTLRCSPRSGDLSVYWYQQSLDQGLQFLIQYYNGEERAKGNILERFSAQQFPDLHSELNLSSLELGDSALYFCASTTGTGLSPLHFGNGTRLTVT.

The CDR3 DNA reads TGTGCCAGCACCACTCTTTTGAGGGAGCAAGAGACCCAGTACTTC. This encodes CASTTLLREQETQYF. The chain employs TRBV7-8 and TRBJ2-5; TRBD2 is a possible D gene (5 bases). V was clipped by 7 bases and J by 2 bases, with 17 bases between them. The CDR3 contains 15 residues. From germline, CDR1 is SGHVS and CDR2 FQNEAQ.

V is TRBV18 and J is TRBJ2-7; D possibly corresponds to TRBD1 (5 bases). The CDR3 contains 14 residues. Trimming shortened V by 2 bases and J by 1 base, and 9 bases separated the two germline ends. Germline CDR1 KGHSH, CDR2 LQKENI. CDR3 nucleotides: TGTGCCAGCTCACCAAGTGGGGCATCCTACGAGCAGTACTTC. Protein sequence: CASSPSGASYEQYF.